The next 10 T cell receptor beta chains were all read from a single sample in a study of blood T cell repertoires in COVID-19. Clones were read by immunoSEQ multiplex PCR, and TCRdb kept only the in-frame ones, dropping some. The sample records roughly 430,000 clones, 70% to 90% being singletons. The specimen sequenced was PBMCs or T cells enriched from blood (not recorded which). All receptors come from a woman in her forties with acute COVID-19.

The chain combines TRBV29-1 with TRBJ2-1; 10 positions match TRBD2. V trimming: 3 bases; J trimming: 7 bases; junction bases outside the gene matches: 9. CDR1 SQVTM and CDR2 ANQGSEA come from the germline V gene. The CDR3 sequence is 15 residues long. The CDR3, as DNA: TGCAGCGTTGATTCCGAGCGGGGGGGCTTAAATGAGCAGTTCTTC. It yields the protein CSVDSERGGLNEQFF.

CDR3 in DNA: TGTGCCAGCAGTTACGGGGGGACGGGGCAGTACTTC. Protein: CASSYGGTGQYF. The chain employs TRBV6-2 or TRBV6-3 and TRBJ2-7, with D possibly being TRBD2 (6 bases). The CDR3 has 12 amino acids. Trimming stripped 2 bases from V and 9 bases from J, with 11 bases between. Per germline, CDR1 MNHEY and CDR2 SVGEGT.

The J gene is TRBJ1-5, the V gene TRBV24-1; no reliable D call. From germline, CDR1 is KGHDR and CDR2 SFDVKD. The CDR3 totals 16 residues. V shed 3 bases and J shed 1 base, with 12 bases lying between them. The CDR3 DNA is TGTGCCACCAGTGATCCCGGAGACCGAAGCAATCAGCCCCAGCATTTT. Protein: CATSDPGDRSNQPQHF.

This clone appeared many times. The DNA of the CDR3 is TGTGCCACCTCGTCTGGAAACACCATATATTTT. As protein: CATSSGNTIYF. This rearrangement joins TRBV24-1 to TRBJ1-3; unclear D gene. Germline V lookup: CDR1 KGHDR, CDR2 SFDVKD. V lost 9 bases and J 1 base, leaving 3 bases between the germline ends. CDR3 length: 11 residues.

This clone was recorded a few times. The rearrangement links TRBV6-6 to TRBJ1-5; TRBD1 agrees at 7 bases. Germline V gene data show CDR1 as MNHNY and CDR2 as SVGAGI (reference sequence). CDR3 size: 14 residues. After removal of 5 bases from V and 6 bases from J, the junction contained 7 bases not matched to a gene. In nucleotides, the CDR3 is TGTGCCAGCAGTCAAAGACAGGGAAGTCAGCCCCAGCATTTT. Encoded protein: CASSQRQGSQPQHF.

The rearrangement uses TRBV2 and TRBJ1-1, with 7 bases aligning to TRBD1. The V gene's germline CDR1 is SNHLY and CDR2 FYNNEI. This CDR3 is 14 amino acids long. Trimming took 7 bases from V and 6 from J; bases not matched to a gene: 11. The DNA of the CDR3 is TGTGCCAGCACCGGACAGGTTGGGTTTTCTGAAGCTTTCTTT. It is translated as CASTGQVGFSEAFF.

This sequence joins TRBV19 and TRBJ1-2, with 9 bases identical to TRBD1. Trimming cost V 4 bases and J 7 bases; bases outside gene matches: 7. The CDR3 runs to 14 residues. Germline CDR1 and CDR2: LNHDA and SQIVND (reference sequence). The DNA for the CDR3 is TGTGCCAGTAGTAAGGACAGGGGTACGGCTGGCTACACCTTC. This sequence encodes CASSKDRGTAGYTF.

The J gene is TRBJ1-2, the V gene TRBV5-6; weak D call: TRBD1 (6 bases). The CDR3 sequence is 16 residues long. V lost 0 bases and J 4 bases, leaving 16 bases between the germline ends. Germline assignment: CDR1 SGHDT and CDR2 YYEEEE. CDR3 protein: CASSLDRAILVYGYTF. The CDR3 nucleotides read TGTGCCAGCAGCTTGGACAGGGCCATTCTAGTCTATGGCTACACCTTC.

The chain links TRBV6-5 to TRBJ2-7, with 8 bases matching TRBD2. Looked up from germline, CDR1 is MNHEY and CDR2 is SVGAGI. V shed 11 bases, J shed 2 bases, and the junction held 8 bases outside the gene matches. The CDR3 contains 13 residues. CDR3 bases: TGTGCCGGACGGGGGGGAACGGCCTACGAGCAGTACTTC. This sequence encodes CAGRGGTAYEQYF.

This chain connects TRBV6-5 to TRBJ1-2; a possible D gene is TRBD1 (6 bases). V was cut by 2 bases and J by 3 bases, with 10 bases left in between. The germline CDR1 and CDR2 sequences are MNHEY and SVGAGI. The CDR3 runs 14 residues. CDR3: CASSYRGQYYGYTF. The CDR3 bases are TGTGCCAGCAGTTACCGGGGACAATACTATGGCTACACCTTC.